What follows are 30 T cell receptor beta chains derived from one specimen sequenced in a study of beta chain features in type 1 diabetes. The sequenced template was cDNA made from the entire isolated RNA. Libraries were prepared by immunoSEQ multiplex PCR; TCRdb keeps only in-frame clonotypes and omits some of them. The top ten clones hold 1% to 1.5% of a sample with about 220,000 clones, roughly 10% of them seen once. The sample was central memory CD4+ T cells from blood. These TCRs come from a man in his late teens or twenties in good health.

A few counts support this clone. This chain joins TRBV4-2 and TRBJ1-5; D call uncertain. V was clipped by 2 bases and J by 0 bases, with 8 bases between them. Germline V gene data show CDR1 as LGHNA and CDR2 as YNFKEQ. The CDR3 is 15 amino acids. CDR3 coding DNA: TGTGCCAGCAGCCAACCGGACTCTAGCAATCAGCCCCAGCATTTT. It encodes CASSQPDSSNQPQHF.

In its sample, this clone was seen many times. The CDR3 reads CASSLDGHIQYF. The CDR3 nucleotides are TGTGCCAGCAGCTTGGACGGACACATTCAGTACTTC. The chain is built from TRBV5-4 and TRBJ2-4; D gene ambiguous. V lost 0 bases and J lost 8, with 6 bases in between. CDR1 SGHNT and CDR2 YYREEE come from the germline V gene (reference sequence). This CDR3 spans 12 amino acids.

This clone was counted a few times. The V and J genes are TRBV19 and TRBJ2-1; TRBD2 aligns across 7 bases. Germline trimming cut 3 bases from V and 7 bases from J; bases unmatched to any gene: 6. This CDR3 has 14 amino acids. Germline lookup yields CDR1 LNHDA and CDR2 SQIVND (reference sequence). The CDR3 reads CASSIWTSGNEQFF. The DNA for the CDR3 is TGTGCCAGTAGTATCTGGACTAGTGGTAATGAGCAGTTCTTC.

This clone was detected only a few times. The chain has TRBV28 and TRBJ2-3; 11 bases fit TRBD2. Unmatched junction bases numbered 6, after V lost 5 bases and J lost 2 bases. Germline V CDR1 and CDR2: MDHEN, SYDVKM. The CDR3 covers 16 residues. CDR3 sequence (DNA): TGTGCCAGCAGTGTTGCGGGACTAGCGGACACAGATACGCAGTATTTT. It specifies CASSVAGLADTDTQYF.

The rearrangement links TRBV4-2 to TRBJ1-1, with 11 bases aligning to TRBD1. Germline V gives CDR1 LGHNA, CDR2 YNFKEQ. The length of the CDR3 is 14 residues. V lost 4 bases and J lost 6; bases outside the gene matches: 4. The CDR3 here is CASSRTGGLAEAFF. The CDR3 DNA reads as TGTGCCAGCAGCCGGACAGGGGGCCTCGCTGAAGCTTTCTTT.

J is TRBJ2-1 and V is TRBV27; 8 positions agree with TRBD2. J was trimmed by 4 bases and V by 7 bases; bases with no gene match: 9. This CDR3 is built from 15 residues. The germline V gene has CDR1 MNHEY and CDR2 SMNVEV (reference sequence). The CDR3 spells CASKSGRLRYNEQFF. DNA of the CDR3: TGTGCCAGCAAGAGCGGGAGATTAAGGTACAATGAGCAGTTCTTC.

Many counts were recorded for this clone. The gene calls are TRBV13 and TRBJ2-6; a possible D gene is TRBD1 (5 bases). V lost 0 bases and J 4 bases, leaving 10 bases between the germline ends. This CDR3 contains 16 residues. Germline values: CDR1 PRHDT, CDR2 FYEKMQ (reference sequence). CDR3 sequence reads: CASSLGQVNGANVLTF. The CDR3, as DNA: TGTGCCAGCAGCTTAGGACAGGTGAACGGGGCCAACGTCCTGACTTTC.

This clone was seen repeatedly, ten times or more. The gene calls are TRBV4-2 and TRBJ2-1; 11 nucleotides agree with TRBD2. With 6 bases clipped from V and 8 bases from J, the junction kept 9 bases outside the gene matches. Looked up from germline, CDR1 is LGHNA and CDR2 is YNFKEQ. The CDR3 is made up of 15 amino acids. This chain's CDR3 is CASRPFSGRVDEQFF. The CDR3 DNA sequence: TGTGCCAGCAGACCTTTTAGCGGGAGGGTGGATGAGCAGTTCTTC.

V gene TRBV9 combines with J gene TRBJ2-1; D not certain. The CDR3 is 13 amino acids. The germline gives CDR1 SGDLS, CDR2 YYNGEE. V lost 1 base and J lost 8, with 10 bases in between. CDR3 protein: CASSVWTSDEQFF. DNA for the CDR3: TGTGCCAGCAGCGTATGGACCTCCGATGAGCAGTTCTTC. Combining the CDR3 with reference TRBV9 and TRBJ2-1 gives the whole variable domain DSGVTQTPKHLITATGQRVTLRCSPRSGDLSVYWYQQSLDQGLQFLIQYYNGEERAKGNILERFSAQQFPDLHSELNLSSLELGDSALYFCASSVWTSDEQFFGPGTRLTVL.

This chain connects TRBV29-1 to TRBJ2-5; 11 bases line up with TRBD2. Looked up from germline, CDR1 is SQVTM and CDR2 is ANQGSEA. The ends lost 1 base at V and 5 bases at J; junction bases unmatched: 3. The CDR3 totals 14 residues. The CDR3 DNA reads TGCAGCGTTGAAGGGGGACTAGCGGAGGAGACCCAGTACTTC. Its protein product is CSVEGGLAEETQYF.

This clone was seen a few times. This sequence joins TRBV5-1 and TRBJ1-1; 11 bases agree with TRBD1. V shed 0 bases and J 4 bases; nucleotides not matched to a gene: 2. Germline V lookup: CDR1 SGHRS, CDR2 YFSETQ. The CDR3 is 15 residues long. The CDR3 DNA sequence: TGCGCCAGCAGCTTGGAGGGGACAGGGGGCACTGAAGCTTTCTTT. Translation gives CASSLEGTGGTEAFF.

The CDR3 DNA is TGTGCCAGCAGCGCTCACAGGGGGCCAAACTATGGCTACACCTTC. Translating it yields CASSAHRGPNYGYTF. The rearrangement links TRBV21-1 to TRBJ1-2; the DNA was not compared with TRBD1, the D call given in the table. TRBV21-1 represents a pseudogene. This CDR3 has 15 amino acids.

In regard to this clone: A far more abundant clone sits one base away, making this likely a read error. This sequence joins TRBV27 and TRBJ2-1, with TRBD2 matching 13 bases. This CDR3 is built from 18 residues. Germline V lookup: CDR1 MNHEY, CDR2 SMNVEV (reference sequence). The ends lost 6 bases at V and 8 bases at J; junction bases unmatched: 16. The CDR3 loop reads CASRRTSGRAWEEDEQFF. DNA of the CDR3: TGTGCCAGCAGGCGAACTAGCGGGAGGGCATGGGAGGAGGATGAGCAGTTCTTC.

The rearrangement uses TRBV18 and TRBJ2-7; D assignment may be TRBD1 or TRBD2 (5 bases each). Germline loops: CDR1 KGHSH, CDR2 LQKENI. CDR3 length equals 13 residues. V lost 4 bases to trimming and J lost 7 bases, with 14 bases between them. As DNA, the CDR3 is TGTGCCAGCTCACGGGGGACCAAAGAGGAGCAGTACTTC. Encoded protein: CASSRGTKEEQYF.

This clone was counted only a few times. The V and J genes are TRBV18 and TRBJ2-7; a weak D match, TRBD2 (6 bases). The CDR3 is 13 residues long. Germline values: CDR1 KGHSH, CDR2 LQKENI. The germline V and J ends were trimmed by 3 bases and 7 bases, with 13 bases remaining between them. The CDR3, as DNA: TGTGCCAGCTCACCCTCCGGGGGATCAGAGCAGTACTTC. Its translation: CASSPSGGSEQYF.

With regard to this clone: A much larger clone differs by one base, so this may be a read error. V is TRBV5-1 and J is TRBJ2-5, with 7 bases matching TRBD1. CDR1 is SGHRS, CDR2 YFSETQ, per germline. Trimming took 4 bases from V and 5 from J; bases not matched to a gene: 5. The CDR3 is made up of 13 amino acids. CDR3 in amino acids: CASSRGGAETQYF. DNA of the CDR3: TGCGCCAGCAGCCGAGGGGGCGCCGAGACCCAGTACTTC. Full variable domain (outside the CDR3, taken from reference TRBV5-1 and TRBJ2-5): KAGVTQTPRYLIKTRGQQVTLSCSPISGHRSVSWYQQTPGQGLQFLFEYFSETQRNKGNFPGRFSGRQFSNSRSEMNVSTLELGDSALYLCASSRGGAETQYFGPGTRLLVL.

The chain recombines TRBV4-3 with TRBJ2-1; 8 nucleotides line up with TRBD1. Trimming at V came to 1 base and at J to 0 bases, leaving 17 bases not matched to a gene. There are 21 residues in the CDR3. Germline V CDR1 and CDR2: LGHNA, YSLEER. CDR3 in DNA: TGCGCCAGCAGCCAAGGGCGGTGGGACAGGACTTTGAAGAGCTCCTACAATGAGCAGTTCTTC. It yields the protein CASSQGRWDRTLKSSYNEQFF.

The sample holds a few counts of this clone. A clone one base away is much larger, so this may be a read error. The chain employs TRBV6-6 and TRBJ1-5; no reliable D call. This CDR3 has 16 residues. The germline V gene has CDR1 MNHNY and CDR2 SVGAGI (reference sequence). V gave up 7 bases and J gave up 4 bases, with 20 bases separating them. This chain's CDR3 is CASTDVVATINQPQHF. In DNA form, the CDR3 reads TGTGCCAGCACCGACGTGGTTGCCACGATTAATCAGCCCCAGCATTTT.

The sample holds a few counts of this clone. The chain is built from TRBV2 and TRBJ2-3, with D uncertain. The V end was cut by 6 bases, the J end by 4 bases, with 8 bases between. This CDR3 spans 12 amino acids. Germline loops: CDR1 SNHLY, CDR2 FYNNEI. CDR3 coding DNA: TGTGCCAGCAGACCTGTCCCAGATACGCAGTATTTT. It specifies CASRPVPDTQYF.

To note about this clone: The junction departs from germline at one end; a sequencing error may be responsible. The V and J genes are TRBV19 and TRBJ2-1; 9 bases align to TRBD1. Germline V lookup: CDR1 LNHDA, CDR2 SQIVND (reference sequence). The CDR3 totals 15 residues. CDR3 amino acids: CASRPTGGTYHEQFF. CDR3 nucleotides: TGTGCCAGTAGGCCCACAGGGGGCACCTACCATGAGCAGTTCTTC.

This clone has a count of ten or more. The V and J genes are TRBV5-1 and TRBJ2-2; 8 bases fit TRBD1. Per germline, CDR1 SGHRS and CDR2 YFSETQ. The V gene end was trimmed by 4 bases and the J gene end by 0 bases; junction bases not matched to a gene: 5. CDR3 length equals 16 residues. Here the CDR3 reads CASSAGQAPNTGELFF. In nucleotides, the CDR3 is TGCGCCAGCAGCGCGGGACAGGCCCCGAACACCGGGGAGCTGTTTTTT.

This chain joins TRBV7-8 and TRBJ2-3; D is unclear. The CDR3 length is 14 residues. Trimming took 4 bases from V and 0 from J, leaving 8 bases between them. Germline V gene lookup returns CDR1 SGHVS and CDR2 FQNEAQ. CDR3 sequence (DNA): TGTGCCAGCAGCTCAGAACAGAGCACAGATACGCAGTATTTT. Residues: CASSSEQSTDTQYF.

Many counts were recorded for this clone. V gene TRBV6-5 combines with J gene TRBJ2-1; the D gene is possibly TRBD1 (7 bases). The CDR3 is 15 residues long. Looked up from germline, CDR1 is MNHEY and CDR2 is SVGAGI. The V end lost 3 bases, the J end lost 8 bases, and 17 bases lay between the germline ends. The CDR3 spells CASSYRPGRGDEQFF. The CDR3 DNA reads TGTGCCAGCAGTTATCGCCCAGGCAGGGGGGATGAGCAGTTCTTC.

This clone was observed a few times. V gene TRBV30 combines with J gene TRBJ1-1; maybe TRBD1 (5 bases). This CDR3 is built from 15 residues. Trimming took 4 bases from V and 2 from J, leaving 17 bases between them. Germline lookup yields CDR1 GTSNPN and CDR2 SVGIG (reference sequence). CDR3 sequence: CAWTGGDQGNTEAFF. Written as DNA, the CDR3 is TGTGCCTGGACCGGAGGGGATCAGGGTAACACTGAAGCTTTCTTT.

This clone was recorded a few times. V and J are TRBV5-6 and TRBJ2-6; 9 nucleotides align to TRBD1. The ends lost 4 bases at V and 0 bases at J; junction bases unmatched: 5. Germline-derived CDR1 and CDR2 are SGHDT and YYEEEE. CDR3 length equals 17 residues. The CDR3 DNA reads TGTGCCAGCAGCCCGGACAGGGGCTACTCTGGGGCCAACGTCCTGACTTTC. Its protein product is CASSPDRGYSGANVLTF. The variable domain in full, completed from reference TRBV5-6 and TRBJ2-6, reads DAGVTQSPTHLIKTRGQQVTLRCSPKSGHDTVSWYQQALGQGPQFIFQYYEEEERQRGNFPDRFSGHQFPNYSSELNVNALLLGDSALYLCASSPDRGYSGANVLTFGAGSRLTVL.

This clone was seen a few times. The chain carries TRBV14 and TRBJ2-1; 8 positions match TRBD2. Germline-derived CDR1 and CDR2 are SGHDN and FVKESK. J was trimmed by 14 bases and V by 0 bases; bases with no gene match: 6. CDR3 length: 13 amino acids. This CDR3 is CASSQDIAGTKFF. CDR3 bases: TGTGCCAGCAGCCAAGATATAGCGGGAACGAAGTTCTTC.

This clone has more than one count but fewer than ten. This rearrangement joins TRBV10-3 to TRBJ2-5; 9 bases align to TRBD2. Germline loops: CDR1 ENHRY, CDR2 SYGVKD. The CDR3 is 14 residues long. V dropped 2 bases and J dropped 5; count of bases not matched to a gene: 3. CDR3: CAISEGLAQETQYF. The DNA for the CDR3 is TGTGCCATCAGTGAGGGACTAGCGCAGGAGACCCAGTACTTC.

The chain combines TRBV9 with TRBJ2-2, with D perhaps TRBD2 (6 bases). The V gene's germline CDR1 is SGDLS and CDR2 YYNGEE. The CDR3 has 17 residues. The V and J ends lost 0 bases and 2 bases respectively, with 14 bases between them. CDR3 region: CASSVAPLADNTGELFF. In nucleotides, the CDR3 is TGTGCCAGCAGCGTAGCTCCACTAGCAGATAACACCGGGGAGCTGTTTTTT. The full variable domain, in which reference TRBV9 and TRBJ2-2 provide the parts outside the CDR3, is DSGVTQTPKHLITATGQRVTLRCSPRSGDLSVYWYQQSLDQGLQFLIQYYNGEERAKGNILERFSAQQFPDLHSELNLSSLELGDSALYFCASSVAPLADNTGELFFGEGSRLTVL.

This clone was observed a handful of times. The chain carries TRBV18 and TRBJ2-5; unclear D gene. The CDR3 is 13 amino acids. The germline V gene encodes CDR1 KGHSH and CDR2 LQKENI. The V end lost 3 bases, the J end lost 1 base, and 6 bases lay between the germline ends. The CDR3 nucleotides are TGTGCCAGCTCACCCTCGGTCCAAGAGACCCAGTACTTC. It translates to CASSPSVQETQYF.

The J gene is TRBJ2-7, the V gene TRBV18; the match to TRBD2 covers 10 bases. Germline values: CDR1 KGHSH, CDR2 LQKENI. The CDR3 is 15 residues long. After removal of 6 bases from V and 6 bases from J, the junction contained 11 bases not matched to a gene. CDR3 in amino acids: CASSPGSGRAAEQYF. CDR3 sequence (DNA): TGTGCCAGCTCCCCAGGGAGCGGGAGGGCCGCCGAGCAGTACTTC. The complete variable domain, with remaining parts taken from reference TRBV18 and TRBJ2-7, reads NAGVMQNPRHLVRRRGQEARLRCSPMKGHSHVYWYRQLPEEGLKFMVYLQKENIIDESGMPKERFSAEFPKEGPSILRIQQVVRGDSAAYFCASSPGSGRAAEQYFGPGTRLTVT.